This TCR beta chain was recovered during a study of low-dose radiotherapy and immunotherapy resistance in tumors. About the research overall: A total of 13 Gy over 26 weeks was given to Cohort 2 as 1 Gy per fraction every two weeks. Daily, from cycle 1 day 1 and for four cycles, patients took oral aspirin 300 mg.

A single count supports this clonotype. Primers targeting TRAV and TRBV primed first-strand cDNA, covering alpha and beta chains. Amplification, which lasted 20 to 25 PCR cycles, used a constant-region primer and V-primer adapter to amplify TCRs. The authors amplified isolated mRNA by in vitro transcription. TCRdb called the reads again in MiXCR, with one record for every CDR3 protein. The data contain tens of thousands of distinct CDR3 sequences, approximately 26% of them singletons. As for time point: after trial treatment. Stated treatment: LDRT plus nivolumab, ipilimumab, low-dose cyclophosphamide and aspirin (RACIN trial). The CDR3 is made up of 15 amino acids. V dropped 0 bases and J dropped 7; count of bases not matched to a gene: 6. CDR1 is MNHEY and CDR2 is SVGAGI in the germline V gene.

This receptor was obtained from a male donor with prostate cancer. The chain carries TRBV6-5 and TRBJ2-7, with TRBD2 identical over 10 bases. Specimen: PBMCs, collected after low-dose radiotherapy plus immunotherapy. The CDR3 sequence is CASSYSSSGRQEQYF. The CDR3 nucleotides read TGTGCCAGCAGTTACTCTTCTAGCGGGAGACAGGAGCAGTACTTC.